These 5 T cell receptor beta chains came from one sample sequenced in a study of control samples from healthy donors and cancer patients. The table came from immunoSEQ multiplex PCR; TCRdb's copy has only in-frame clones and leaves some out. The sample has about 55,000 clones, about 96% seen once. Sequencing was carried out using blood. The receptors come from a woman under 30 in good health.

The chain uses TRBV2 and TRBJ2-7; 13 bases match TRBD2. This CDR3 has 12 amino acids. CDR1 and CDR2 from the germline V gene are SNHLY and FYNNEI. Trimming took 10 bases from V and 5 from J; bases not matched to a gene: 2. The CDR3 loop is CAIGTSGNEQYF. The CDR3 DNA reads TGTGCCATAGGGACTAGCGGGAACGAGCAGTACTTC.

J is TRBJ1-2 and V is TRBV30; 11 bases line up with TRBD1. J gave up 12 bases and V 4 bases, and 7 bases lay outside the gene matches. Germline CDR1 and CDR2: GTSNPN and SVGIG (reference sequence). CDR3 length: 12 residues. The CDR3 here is CAWKEGQGVHTF. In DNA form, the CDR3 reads TGTGCCTGGAAGGAGGGACAGGGGGTCCACACCTTC.

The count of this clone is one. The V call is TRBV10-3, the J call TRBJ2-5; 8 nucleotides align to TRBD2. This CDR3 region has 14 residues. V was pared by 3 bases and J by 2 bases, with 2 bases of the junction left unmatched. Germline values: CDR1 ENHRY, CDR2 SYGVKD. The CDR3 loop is CAISDSGGQETQYF. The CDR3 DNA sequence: TGTGCCATCAGTGACAGCGGGGGACAAGAGACCCAGTACTTC.

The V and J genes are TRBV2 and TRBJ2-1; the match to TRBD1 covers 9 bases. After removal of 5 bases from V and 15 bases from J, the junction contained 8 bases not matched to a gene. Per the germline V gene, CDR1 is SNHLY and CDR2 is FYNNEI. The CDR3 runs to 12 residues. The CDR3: CASSPQGQGLFF. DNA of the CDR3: TGTGCCAGCAGTCCGCAGGGACAGGGTCTGTTCTTC.

This chain's CDR3 is CASSIGRTLQEAFF. CDR3 in DNA: TGTGCCAGTAGTATAGGAAGGACACTGCAAGAAGCTTTCTTT. This chain uses TRBV19 with TRBJ1-1; TRBD1 is a possible D gene (5 bases). This CDR3 is built from 14 residues. V was shortened by 1 base and J by 8 bases, with 14 bases between the two germline ends. Germline loops: CDR1 LNHDA, CDR2 SQIVND (reference sequence).